The 16 T cell receptor beta chains below all came from one sample that was sequenced in a study of shared clonotypes between healthy human individuals. Assay used: immunoSEQ multiplex PCR; TCRdb lists only in-frame clones, some missing. The sample includes around 2.3 million clones, 90% to 97% of them seen just once. Sequenced input: naive CD4+ T cells sorted from blood. Subset noted: CD45RA+ positively selected. The receptor source for this set is a man aged 18-30 years in good health.

The chain is built from TRBV6-1 and TRBJ1-4, with D possibly TRBD1 on 6 matching bases. CDR1 and CDR2 from the germline V gene are MNHNS and SASEGT. V lost 4 bases, J lost 1 base, and 13 bases lay in between. This CDR3 has 16 residues. The CDR3 region is CASSVEQGLTNEKLFF. CDR3 sequence (DNA): TGTGCCAGCAGTGTAGAACAGGGACTAACTAATGAAAAACTGTTTTTT.

The chain has TRBV19 and TRBJ1-2; a possible D gene is TRBD1 (5 bases). Trimming cost V 7 bases and J 3 bases, with 24 bases left between them. The CDR3 totals 17 residues. Germline V CDR1 and CDR2: LNHDA, SQIVND (reference sequence). This chain's CDR3 is CASTGHGLGQGHYGYTF. CDR3 DNA sequence: TGTGCCAGTACCGGCCACGGCTTAGGGCAGGGCCACTATGGCTACACCTTC. Supplemented by reference TRBV19 and TRBJ1-2, the full variable domain reads DGGITQSPKYLFRKEGQNVTLSCEQNLNHDAMYWYRQDPGQGLRLIYYSQIVNDFQKGDIAEGYSVSREKKESFPLTVTSAQKNPTAFYLCASTGHGLGQGHYGYTFGSGTRLTVV.

The gene calls are TRBV4-3 and TRBJ2-1; 8 positions agree with TRBD2. The ends lost 2 bases at V and 0 bases at J; junction bases unmatched: 6. This CDR3 comprises 17 residues. CDR1 and CDR2 from the germline V gene are LGHNA and YSLEER. Here the CDR3 reads CASSQLGLANSYNEQFF. In nucleotides, the CDR3 is TGCGCCAGCAGCCAACTCGGACTAGCCAACTCCTACAATGAGCAGTTCTTC.

The chain links TRBV12-5 to TRBJ1-1; the match to TRBD1 covers 7 bases. This CDR3 region has 16 residues. V lost 2 bases, J lost 4 bases, and 10 bases stayed unmatched. The germline V gene has CDR1 LGHNT and CDR2 FRNRAP. The CDR3 sequence: CASGLMTGRGATEAFF. Written as DNA, the CDR3 is TGTGCTAGTGGTTTGATGACAGGGAGGGGGGCCACTGAAGCTTTCTTT.

This sequence joins TRBV7-2 and TRBJ2-5; D remains ambiguous. V was cut by 2 bases and J by 1 base, with 5 bases left in between. Germline lookup yields CDR1 SGHTA and CDR2 FQGNSA. The CDR3 is made up of 13 amino acids. CDR3 region: CASSLWTQETQYF. The CDR3 DNA reads as TGTGCCAGCAGCTTATGGACCCAAGAGACCCAGTACTTC.

To note about this clone: It may be a read error: a sequence one base away is much more abundant. Other DNA sequences in this specimen translate into the identical CDR3. The chain is built from TRBV18 and TRBJ2-2; D remains unclear. The CDR3 extends over 13 amino acids. In germline, CDR1 is KGHSH, CDR2 LQKENI. The CDR3 loop is CASSPPNTGELFF. CDR3 DNA sequence: TGTGCCAGCTCACCACCGAATACCGGGGAGCTGTTTTTT. Variable domain in full (rest from reference TRBV18 and TRBJ2-2): NAGVMQNPRHLVRRRGQEARLRCSPMKGHSHVYWYRQLPEEGLKFMVYLQKENIIDESGMPKERFSAEFPKEGPSILRIQQVVRGDSAAYFCASSPPNTGELFFGEGSRLTVL.

V usage is TRBV28 and J usage is TRBJ1-5; 7 bases agree with TRBD1. The germline gives CDR1 MDHEN, CDR2 SYDVKM. Trimming took 5 bases from V and 6 from J; bases not matched to a gene: 7. The CDR3 is 14 amino acids. Here the CDR3 reads CASSPPDRPQPQHF. CDR3 sequence (DNA): TGTGCCAGCAGTCCCCCGGACAGGCCTCAGCCCCAGCATTTT. Full variable domain (rest looked up from reference TRBV28 and TRBJ1-5): DVKVTQSSRYLVKRTGEKVFLECVQDMDHENMFWYRQDPGLGLRLIYFSYDVKMKEKGDIPEGYSVSREKKERFSLILESASTNQTSMYLCASSPPDRPQPQHFGDGTRLSIL.

The chain uses TRBV25-1 and TRBJ2-2, with 8 positions matching TRBD2. The V gene's germline CDR1 is MGHDK and CDR2 SYGVNS. This CDR3 region has 16 residues. Trimming at V came to 3 bases and at J to 13 bases, leaving 16 bases not matched to a gene. The CDR3 sequence is CASSDGTVSGTVSLFF. DNA of the CDR3: TGTGCCAGCAGTGACGGAACGGTTAGCGGGACGGTTTCGCTGTTTTTT.

The chain joins TRBV5-4 to TRBJ1-4, with D hard to call. Trimming cost V 1 base and J 4 bases, with 11 bases left between them. Germline CDR1 SGHNT, CDR2 YYREEE (reference sequence). This CDR3 is built from 15 residues. The CDR3 here is CASSLSSGFNEKLFF. The CDR3 coding sequence is TGTGCCAGCAGCTTGTCATCGGGATTTAATGAAAAACTGTTTTTT.

This chain uses TRBV7-2 with TRBJ2-3, with unresolved D. The length of the CDR3 is 17 residues. Germline-derived CDR1 and CDR2 are SGHTA and FQGNSA. The V and J ends lost 1 base and 5 bases respectively, with 19 bases between them. The CDR3 coding sequence is TGTGCCAGCAGCTTAGAGCTAAGTCAGTGGTCGAAAGATACGCAGTATTTT. Protein product: CASSLELSQWSKDTQYF.

To note about this clone: The same CDR3 is also encoded by other DNA sequences in this sample. V usage is TRBV30 and J usage is TRBJ1-5, with a possible D match to TRBD1 (5 bases). The V end lost 5 bases, the J end lost 0 bases, and 8 bases lay between the germline ends. The CDR3 is made up of 13 amino acids. Germline loops: CDR1 GTSNPN, CDR2 SVGIG (reference sequence). Here the CDR3 DNA reads TGTGCCTGGGCCAGGGATAGCAATCAGCCCCAGCATTTT. Encoded protein: CAWARDSNQPQHF.

The J gene is TRBJ1-4, the V gene TRBV5-1, with 7 nucleotides matching TRBD1. The V gene's germline CDR1 is SGHRS and CDR2 YFSETQ. CDR3 size: 15 residues. The ends lost 2 bases at V and 5 bases at J; junction bases unmatched: 6. The CDR3 nucleotides are TGCGCCAGCAGCTTACAGACAGGGCAAAATGAAAAACTGTTTTTT. Translation: CASSLQTGQNEKLFF. Looking up the rest from reference TRBV5-1 and TRBJ1-4 gives the full variable domain: KAGVTQTPRYLIKTRGQQVTLSCSPISGHRSVSWYQQTPGQGLQFLFEYFSETQRNKGNFPGRFSGRQFSNSRSEMNVSTLELGDSALYLCASSLQTGQNEKLFFGSGTQLSVL.

The chain has TRBV7-3 and TRBJ2-1; D is possibly TRBD2 (5 bases). The V end was cut by 1 base, the J end by 3 bases, with 7 bases between. The CDR3 is 14 amino acids. Germline lookup yields CDR1 SGHTA and CDR2 FQGTGA. CDR3 DNA sequence: TGTGCCAGCAGCTTAAAGGCGGGCTACAATGAGCAGTTCTTC. Its translation is CASSLKAGYNEQFF.

This chain joins TRBV28 and TRBJ2-2; D possibly matches TRBD1 or TRBD2 (6 bases each). This CDR3 spans 15 amino acids. V gave up 6 bases and J gave up 3 bases, with 14 bases separating them. Germline V gene lookup returns CDR1 MDHEN and CDR2 SYDVKM. CDR3 coding DNA: TGTGCCAGCAGCAGAGGGGGACTTGACACCGGGGAGCTGTTTTTT. Translating gives CASSRGGLDTGELFF.

In the case of this clone: This specimen includes other DNA sequences encoding the same CDR3. The V gene is TRBV6-1, the J gene TRBJ1-4; D is uncertain. V was pared by 5 bases and J by 0 bases, with 7 bases between. The CDR3 runs 14 residues. Germline V gene sequence: CDR1 MNHNS, CDR2 SASEGT. CDR3 DNA: TGTGCCAGCAGTAAGACCCCAACTAATGAAAAACTGTTTTTT. Translating it yields CASSKTPTNEKLFF.

The chain uses TRBV2 and TRBJ1-5; 7 nucleotides match TRBD1. Germline values: CDR1 SNHLY, CDR2 FYNNEI. V shed 4 bases, J shed 5 bases, and the junction held 17 bases outside the gene matches. The CDR3 loop spans 18 amino acids. CDR3 nucleotide sequence: TGTGCCAGCAGTGCCCCCCCCCGACAGGGCCTCACGCATCAGCCCCAGCATTTT. Residues: CASSAPPRQGLTHQPQHF. Combining the CDR3 with reference TRBV2 and TRBJ1-5 gives the whole variable domain EPEVTQTPSHQVTQMGQEVILRCVPISNHLYFYWYRQILGQKVEFLVSFYNNEISEKSEIFDDQFSVERPDGSNFTLKIRSTKLEDSAMYFCASSAPPRQGLTHQPQHFGDGTRLSIL.